Below, 14 T cell receptor beta chains from the same sample are listed, as sequenced in a study of blood T cell dynamics during melanoma immunotherapy. Indicated time point: pre-treatment baseline. The protocol was immunoSEQ multiplex PCR, while the TCRdb copy is restricted to in-frame clones and leaves out a portion. The sample holds roughly 14,000 clones, just over 85% seen once. The specimen was blood, collected from a patient treated with checkpoint blockade. The receptors were gathered from a human donor with melanoma.

The V and J genes are TRBV5-4 and TRBJ2-1; D unresolved. The CDR3 runs 12 residues. With 3 bases removed from V and 2 bases from J, the gap between germline ends came to 3 bases. Germline CDR1 and CDR2: SGHNT and YYREEE (reference sequence). As DNA, the CDR3 is TGTGCCAGCAGCTCCACCTACAATGAGCAGTTCTTC. Translated: CASSSTYNEQFF.

This rearrangement joins TRBV7-9 to TRBJ2-1, with TRBD2 identical over 7 bases. V shed 5 bases and J 3 bases; nucleotides not matched to a gene: 7. Germline-derived CDR1 and CDR2 are SEHNR and FQNEAQ (reference sequence). The CDR3 totals 15 residues. CDR3 sequence reads: CASSPLSGGYNEQFF. The DNA for the CDR3 is TGTGCCAGCAGCCCCCTCTCGGGGGGCTACAATGAGCAGTTCTTC. Combining the CDR3 with reference TRBV7-9 and TRBJ2-1 gives the whole variable domain DTGVSQNPRHKITKRGQNVTFRCDPISEHNRLYWYRQTLGQGPEFLTYFQNEAQLEKSRLLSDRFSAERPKGSFSTLEIQRTEQGDSAMYLCASSPLSGGYNEQFFGPGTRLTVL.

This chain links TRBV7-2 with TRBJ2-7, with 7 bases aligning to TRBD1. The CDR3 runs to 15 residues. Germline trimming cut 5 bases from V and 2 bases from J; bases unmatched to any gene: 9. The V gene's germline CDR1 is SGHTA and CDR2 FQGNSA. The CDR3 loop is CASSPDEQGTYEQYF. The CDR3 coding sequence is TGTGCCAGCAGCCCCGACGAACAGGGGACCTACGAGCAGTACTTC.

For the CDR3, the DNA is TGTGCCTGGACTACTCAAGATTCACCCCTCCACTTT. It specifies CAWTTQDSPLHF. The chain carries TRBV30 and TRBJ1-6; D is unresolved. This CDR3 region has 12 residues. CDR1 is GTSNPN, CDR2 SVGIG, per germline (reference sequence). With 4 bases removed from V and 8 bases from J, the gap between germline ends came to 9 bases.

This rearrangement joins TRBV7-6 to TRBJ2-2; 8 bases line up with TRBD1. V dropped 4 bases and J dropped 3; count of bases not matched to a gene: 7. Per the germline V gene, CDR1 is SGHVS and CDR2 is FNYEAQ. CDR3 length: 16 amino acids. As DNA, the CDR3 is TGTGCCAGCAGCTCGACAGGGGATGTAGACACCGGGGAGCTGTTTTTT. Translated: CASSSTGDVDTGELFF.

The chain recombines TRBV15 with TRBJ2-7; unclear D gene. The CDR3 runs to 13 residues. The germline CDR1 and CDR2 sequences are LNHNV and YYDKDF (reference sequence). Trimming took off 3 bases at V and 6 bases at J, with 12 bases between the two ends. Here the CDR3 reads CATSRDRTGEQYV. The CDR3 DNA reads TGTGCCACCAGCAGGGATCGAACGGGCGAGCAGTACGTC.

The rearrangement uses TRBV5-4 and TRBJ2-3; no clear D. Germline CDR1 and CDR2: SGHNT and YYREEE (reference sequence). V was trimmed by 0 bases and J by 2 bases, leaving 10 bases between them. The CDR3 spans 15 residues. The CDR3 loop is CASSLAGGYTDTQYF. DNA for the CDR3: TGTGCCAGCAGCTTGGCCGGCGGTTACACAGATACGCAGTATTTT.

This clone was counted a few times. The chain carries TRBV19 and TRBJ1-4; perhaps TRBD1 as D (6 bases). This CDR3 region has 15 residues. Germline loops: CDR1 LNHDA, CDR2 SQIVND (reference sequence). V was pared by 4 bases and J by 8 bases, with 17 bases between. DNA for the CDR3: TGTGCCAGTAGTACGTCTCCAGGCACAGGGGAAAAACTGTTTTTT. As protein: CASSTSPGTGEKLFF. Together with reference TRBV19 and TRBJ1-4, the CDR3 gives the full variable domain: DGGITQSPKYLFRKEGQNVTLSCEQNLNHDAMYWYRQDPGQGLRLIYYSQIVNDFQKGDIAEGYSVSREKKESFPLTVTSAQKNPTAFYLCASSTSPGTGEKLFFGSGTQLSVL.

The DNA for the CDR3 is TGCGCCAGCAGCCAAGGGGGCGAGAACACCGGGGAGCTGTTTTTT. Its protein is CASSQGGENTGELFF. The chain is built from TRBV4-3 and TRBJ2-2, with D possibly matching TRBD1 (5 bases). This CDR3 has 15 amino acids. Germline V gene data show CDR1 as LGHNA and CDR2 as YSLEER. V was cut by 1 base and J by 1 base, with 7 bases left in between.

The rearrangement joins TRBV11-2 to TRBJ2-7, with 8 bases fitting TRBD1. This CDR3 has 15 amino acids. Germline trimming cut 1 base from V and 0 bases from J; bases unmatched to any gene: 2. Germline V gives CDR1 SGHAT, CDR2 FQNNGV. CDR3 sequence reads: CASSLGTGYSYEQYF. The CDR3 DNA reads TGTGCCAGCAGCTTAGGGACAGGGTACTCCTACGAGCAGTACTTC.

The chain has TRBV2 and TRBJ2-2; D remains ambiguous. Per the germline V gene, CDR1 is SNHLY and CDR2 is FYNNEI. V gave up 7 bases and J gave up 4 bases, with 7 bases separating them. The CDR3 contains 12 residues. This chain's CDR3 is CASTAFTGELFF. CDR3 sequence (DNA): TGTGCCAGCACTGCGTTCACCGGGGAGCTGTTTTTT.

The genes are TRBV9 and TRBJ1-2; D gene ambiguous. Looked up from germline, CDR1 is SGDLS and CDR2 is YYNGEE. This CDR3 is 13 amino acids long. Trimming took 4 bases from V and 4 from J, leaving 11 bases between them. DNA for the CDR3: TGTGCCAGCAGCCCGGACGAGGGCTATGGCTACACCTTC. Translated, it gives CASSPDEGYGYTF.

This chain connects TRBV4-3 to TRBJ2-1, with 11 bases lining up with TRBD2. The V gene's germline CDR1 is LGHNA and CDR2 YSLEER. The CDR3 totals 16 residues. V lost 0 bases to trimming and J lost 4 bases; unmatched junction nucleotides: 2. DNA for the CDR3: TGCGCCAGCAGCCAAGACGGACTAGCGGGTTACAATGAGCAGTTCTTC. Amino acid sequence: CASSQDGLAGYNEQFF.

This chain links TRBV10-3 with TRBJ2-1, with 11 bases identical to TRBD2. J gave up 8 bases and V 6 bases, and 9 bases lay outside the gene matches. The CDR3 is 15 residues long. CDR1 is ENHRY and CDR2 is SYGVKD in the germline V gene. The CDR3, as DNA: TGTGCCATCAGGCCCTCTAGCGGGGGGTCGGATGAGCAGTTCTTC. Protein product: CAIRPSSGGSDEQFF.